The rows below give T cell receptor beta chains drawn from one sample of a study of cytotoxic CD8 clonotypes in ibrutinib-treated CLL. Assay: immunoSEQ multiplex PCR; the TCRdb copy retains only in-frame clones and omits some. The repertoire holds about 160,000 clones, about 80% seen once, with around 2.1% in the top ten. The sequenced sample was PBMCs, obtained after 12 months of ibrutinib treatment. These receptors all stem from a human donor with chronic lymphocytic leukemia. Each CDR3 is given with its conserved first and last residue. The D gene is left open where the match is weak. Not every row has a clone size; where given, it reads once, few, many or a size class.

CDR3: CASSQVTGGESPLHF; DNA: TGCGCCAGCAGCCAAGTAACAGGGGGCGAATCACCCCTCCACTTT; size: NA; D: TRBD1; J: TRBJ1-6; V: TRBV4-1
CDR3: CASSEGSDLNEKLFF; DNA: TGCGCCAGCAGCGAGGGGTCCGACTTGAATGAAAAACTGTTTTTT; size: NA; D: NA; J: TRBJ1-4; V: TRBV4-1
CDR3: CASRAGQSAGNTIYF; DNA: TGTGCCAGCAGGGCCGGACAGTCGGCTGGAAACACCATATATTTT; size: once; D: NA; J: TRBJ1-3; V: TRBV6-1
CDR3: CASSLGRSPWTARSSGANVLTF; DNA: TGCGCCAGCAGCCTAGGCAGATCACCCTGGACAGCTAGAAGCTCTGGGGCCAACGTCCTGACTTTC; size: NA; D: NA; J: TRBJ2-6; V: TRBV4-1
CDR3: CASSPPGVGRTEAFF; DNA: TGTGCCAGTAGTCCCCCGGGAGTGGGAAGGACTGAAGCTTTCTTT; size: few; D: NA; J: TRBJ1-1; V: TRBV19
CDR3: CASSLGAGEQYF; DNA: TGTGCCAGTTCTCTGGGGGCTGGCGAGCAGTACTTC; size: NA; D: NA; J: TRBJ2-7; V: TRBV2
CDR3: CASSLWRGDTSTDTQYF; DNA: TGTGCCAGCAGTTTATGGCGGGGGGACACGAGCACAGATACGCAGTATTTT; size: NA; D: TRBD2; J: TRBJ2-3; V: TRBV28
CDR3: CASSQGKITGAEQYF; DNA: TGTGCCAGCAGCCAAGGGAAAATTACAGGGGCCGAGCAGTACTTC; size: NA; D: TRBD1; J: TRBJ2-7; V: TRBV4-2
CDR3: CASSPGLNGEQYF; DNA: TGTGCCAGCTCACCGGGGCTAAACGGCGAGCAGTACTTC; size: few; D: NA; J: TRBJ2-7; V: TRBV18
CDR3: CASSEPKETQYF; DNA: TGTGCCAGCAGTGAGCCAAAAGAGACCCAGTACTTC; size: once; D: NA; J: TRBJ2-5; V: TRBV6-1
CDR3: CASSYSIRGGDYEQYF; DNA: TGTGCCAGCAGTTACTCGATAAGGGGAGGTGACTACGAGCAGTACTTC; size: once; D: NA; J: TRBJ2-7; V: TRBV6-6
CDR3: CASRMGAGSDTGELFF; DNA: TGCGCCAGCAGGATGGGTGCCGGTTCTGACACCGGGGAGCTGTTTTTT; size: NA; D: NA; J: TRBJ2-2; V: TRBV5-1
CDR3: CASSVEGHTEAFF; DNA: TGTGCCAGCAGCGTAGAGGGTCACACTGAAGCTTTCTTT; size: NA; D: NA; J: TRBJ1-1; V: TRBV9
CDR3: CASSRMGQVGSNQPQHF; DNA: TGTGCCAGCAGTCGAATGGGACAGGTTGGTAGCAATCAGCCCCAGCATTTT; size: NA; D: TRBD1; J: TRBJ1-5; V: TRBV27
CDR3: CASSLGSVNSPLHF; DNA: TGTGCCAGCAGCTTAGGCTCGGTAAATTCACCCCTCCACTTT; size: NA; D: NA; J: TRBJ1-6; V: TRBV7-3
CDR3: CACRHGGHFSMNTEAFF; DNA: TGTGCCTGCAGGCACGGGGGGCATTTTTCAATGAACACTGAAGCTTTCTTT; size: NA; D: NA; J: TRBJ1-1; V: TRBV30
CDR3: CASSLVGSRDTQYF; DNA: TGTGCCAGCAGCTTAGTGGGGTCCAGGGATACGCAGTATTTT; size: many; D: NA; J: TRBJ2-3; V: TRBV11-2
CDR3: CATSRSKKGTIYF; DNA: TGTGCCACCAGCAGATCCAAGAAGGGCACCATATATTTT; size: NA; D: NA; J: TRBJ1-3; V: TRBV15
CDR3: CSVEDAGVKDSYEQYF; DNA: TGCAGCGTTGAAGATGCGGGGGTGAAGGACTCCTACGAGCAGTACTTC; size: once; D: TRBD2; J: TRBJ2-7; V: TRBV29-1
CDR3: CASSIEAPLEPTYNEQFF; DNA: TGTGCCAGTAGTATAGAGGCCCCCCTGGAGCCCACCTACAATGAGCAGTTCTTC; size: NA; D: NA; J: TRBJ2-1; V: TRBV19
CDR3: CASSLSGQGREQFF; DNA: TGTGCCAGCAGTTTAAGCGGACAGGGGCGTGAGCAGTTCTTC; size: NA; D: TRBD1; J: TRBJ2-1; V: TRBV28
CDR3: CASSLGTGATDTEAFF; DNA: TGCGCCAGCAGCTTGGGGACAGGGGCAACGGACACTGAAGCTTTCTTT; size: NA; D: TRBD1; J: TRBJ1-1; V: TRBV5-1
CDR3: CASTPSSRTGRNTDTQYF; DNA: TGTGCCAGCACACCTTCTTCCCGGACAGGGAGGAACACAGATACGCAGTATTTT; size: NA; D: TRBD1; J: TRBJ2-3; V: TRBV9
CDR3: CATSRDSYTGGDNEQFF; DNA: TGTGCCACCAGCAGAGACTCCTATACAGGGGGGGACAATGAGCAGTTCTTC; size: NA; D: NA; J: TRBJ2-1; V: TRBV15
CDR3: CASEAVVGNTGELFF; DNA: TGTGCCAGTGAAGCTGTGGTAGGGAACACCGGGGAGCTGTTTTTT; size: NA; D: NA; J: TRBJ2-2; V: TRBV19
CDR3: CASSPGAYGEKLFF; DNA: TGTGCCAGCAGTCCAGGGGCCTATGGAGAAAAACTGTTTTTT; size: NA; D: NA; J: TRBJ1-4; V: TRBV28
CDR3: CASSSQDGYEQYF; DNA: TGCGCCAGCAGCTCTCAGGACGGCTACGAGCAGTACTTC; size: NA; D: NA; J: TRBJ2-7; V: TRBV5-1
CDR3: CASSEAVGRNEKLFF; DNA: TGTGCCAGCAGTGAAGCGGTAGGGCGGAATGAAAAACTGTTTTTT; size: NA; D: NA; J: TRBJ1-4; V: TRBV6-1
CDR3: CASSPPSSRAQYF; DNA: TGTGCCAGCTCACCACCGTCGAGTCGGGCGCAGTATTTT; size: NA; D: NA; J: TRBJ2-3; V: TRBV18
CDR3: CASSLYGVLGEQYF; DNA: TGTGCCAGCAGTTTATACGGGGTGCTGGGCGAGCAGTACTTC; size: NA; D: NA; J: TRBJ2-7; V: TRBV27
CDR3: CASSTRRDRAVGKNIQYF; DNA: TGTGCCAGTAGTACCCGCCGTGACAGGGCGGTGGGCAAAAACATTCAGTACTTC; size: NA; D: TRBD1; J: TRBJ2-4; V: TRBV19
CDR3: CASTSPRATSSGNTIYF; DNA: TGTGCCAGCACCTCTCCGCGGGCCACCTCCTCTGGAAACACCATATATTTT; size: NA; D: NA; J: TRBJ1-3; V: TRBV28
CDR3: CASSTRGGTYEQFF; DNA: TGTGCCAGCAGCACGCGGGGGGGCACGTATGAGCAGTTCTTC; size: NA; D: NA; J: TRBJ2-1; V: TRBV21-1
CDR3: CASRGPGTGAPSEQFF; DNA: TGTGCCAGCAGGGGACCGGGGACAGGGGCTCCCAGTGAGCAGTTCTTC; size: NA; D: TRBD1; J: TRBJ2-1; V: TRBV27
CDR3: CASSLAGTNTGELFF; DNA: TGTGCCAGCAGCCTAGCCGGGACCAACACCGGGGAGCTGTTTTTT; size: NA; D: NA; J: TRBJ2-2; V: TRBV2
CDR3: CASGLVTSGRYNEQFF; DNA: TGTGCTAGTGGTTTGGTAACGAGCGGCCGATACAATGAGCAGTTCTTC; size: few; D: NA; J: TRBJ2-1; V: TRBV12-5
CDR3: CASSWGTGRLSLHF; DNA: TGTGCCAGCAGTTGGGGGACAGGGCGGTTGTCCCTCCACTTT; size: NA; D: TRBD1; J: TRBJ1-6; V: TRBV28
CDR3: CASSYDRGVGTYF; DNA: TGTGCCAGCAGCTATGACCGAGGGGTGGGGACGTACTTC; size: once; D: NA; J: TRBJ2-7; V: TRBV6-6
CDR3: CASSLGGMIEKLFF; DNA: TGTGCCAGCAGCCTGGGAGGGATGATTGAAAAACTGTTTTTT; size: NA; D: NA; J: TRBJ1-4; V: TRBV5-6
CDR3: CASSGTGNNSPLHF; DNA: TGTGCCAGCAGCGGGACAGGGAATAATTCACCCCTCCACTTT; size: NA; D: TRBD1; J: TRBJ1-6; V: TRBV6-5
CDR3: CASSRQIRGLAGDSGANVLTF; DNA: TGTGCCAGCAGCCGACAAATAAGAGGACTAGCGGGGGACTCTGGGGCCAACGTCCTGACTTTC; size: NA; D: TRBD2; J: TRBJ2-6; V: TRBV9
CDR3: CASSSGGPALAQYF; DNA: TGTGCCAGCAGCTCGGGGGGCCCAGCGTTGGCCCAGTACTTC; size: NA; D: NA; J: TRBJ2-5; V: TRBV5-4
CDR3: CASSPGQKRNSPLHF; DNA: TGTGCCAGCAGCCCTGGACAGAAGCGTAATTCACCCCTCCACTTT; size: NA; D: NA; J: TRBJ1-6; V: TRBV7-3